This TCR beta chain is from a study of blood T cell repertoires in COVID-19. In the study overall: PBMCs, B-cell-depleted T cells, or T cells were the source of the cDNA or gDNA that made up the material.

V shed 2 bases and J shed 5 bases, with 10 bases lying between them. The CDR3 loop spans 13 amino acids. Germline loops: CDR1 SGHDT, CDR2 YYEEEE. In the study's own analysis: Counts of nucleated cells, estimated from reference gene primer amplification, were obtained. The table came from immunoSEQ multiplex PCR; TCRdb's copy has only in-frame clones and leaves some out. D and trimming come from the DNA, and the V and J calls and clone size come from that table. The sample has 150,000 to 200,000 clones; about 88% are singletons. The study counted Cohort 3 donors as recovered given two negative PCRs, clearance, or symptom resolution.

The chain joins TRBV5-6 to TRBJ1-1; tentative D call: TRBD1 (6 bases). Source material: PBMCs or T cells enriched from blood (not recorded which). This TCR was sampled from a woman under 30 who had recovered from COVID-19. In DNA form, the CDR3 reads TGTGCCAGCAGCTTCACAGGGAAGACTGAAGCTTTCTTT. Protein sequence: CASSFTGKTEAFF.